This TCR beta chain comes out of a study of patients and donors after allogeneic stem cell transplantation. This clonotype was seen only a few times. The V end lost 5 bases, the J end lost 4 bases, and 20 bases lay between the germline ends. Germline V lookup: CDR1 MNHEY, CDR2 SMNVEV (reference sequence). The CDR3 consists of 17 residues. TCRdb itself ran the RT-PCR reads through MiXCR, one entry per CDR3 protein. The repertoire holds roughly 940,000 distinct CDR3 sequences, with about a sixth as singletons. The sequencing input was blood, either unsorted or a sorted T cell fraction (not recorded which). The sequence came from a human donor who was either an allogeneic HSCT recipient or a stem cell or donor lymphocyte infusion donor (not recorded which). It is not recorded whose cells these are; they may come from a transplant donor. This chain uses TRBV27 with TRBJ2-2; D might be TRBD2 (5 bases). The CDR3 bases are TGTGCCAGCAGTCCTCCCTCGCCCAAGCGGTTCACCGGGGAGCTGTTTTTT. Its protein product is CASSPPSPKRFTGELFF.